In this sample, the clone carrying this T cell receptor beta chain turned up many times. The antigen is not known. The data belong to a study of metastatic and nonmetastatic thyroid tumors. Whole-study results and caveats: Benign nodules reportedly had significantly lower TCR beta diversity than malignant thyroid tumors in blood and tumor.

Prior to thyroid surgery, none of the patients had received any treatment. Per the germline V gene, CDR1 is MNHEY and CDR2 is SVGEGT. The CDR3 is 13 residues long. Deletions cut 5 bases from V and 4 bases from J, with 9 bases between. Original methodology: Construction of a distant-metastasis classifier for papillary thyroid cancer relied on CDR3 differences across clinicopathological groups. TCRdb re-called clones via MiXCR from the PCR reads. The V and J calls were not made by the authors but by TCRdb's processing. The profile shows about 27,000 clones, 10% to 15% of them singletons. The chain is built from TRBV6-2 or TRBV6-3 and TRBJ1-5, with a tentative D call TRBD1 (5 bases). Sequences were obtained from blood. This TCR came from a female donor with papillary thyroid cancer or a benign thyroid nodule (not recorded which). Some clones in this sample may be carry-over from other donors' samples. The DNA for the CDR3 is TGTGCCAGCAGTGACAGCGTAAATCAGCCCCAGCATTTT. Its protein is CASSDSVNQPQHF.